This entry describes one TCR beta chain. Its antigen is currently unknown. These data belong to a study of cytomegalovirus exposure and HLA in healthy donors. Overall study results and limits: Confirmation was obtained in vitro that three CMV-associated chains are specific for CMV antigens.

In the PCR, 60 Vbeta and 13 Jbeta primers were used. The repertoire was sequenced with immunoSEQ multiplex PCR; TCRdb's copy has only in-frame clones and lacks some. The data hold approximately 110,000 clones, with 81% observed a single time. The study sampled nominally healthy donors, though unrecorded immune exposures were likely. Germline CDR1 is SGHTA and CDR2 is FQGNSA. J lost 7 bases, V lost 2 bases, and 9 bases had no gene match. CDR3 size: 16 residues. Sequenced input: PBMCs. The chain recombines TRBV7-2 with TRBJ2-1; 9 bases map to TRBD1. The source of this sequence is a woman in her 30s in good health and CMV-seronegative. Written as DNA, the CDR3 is TGTGCCAGCAGCTTAAGATCCCCGACAGGGGGGAATGAGCAGTTCTTC. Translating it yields CASSLRSPTGGNEQFF.